This T cell receptor beta chain was found in a study of blood T cell repertoires in COVID-19 (dated by TCRdb to about 2020). Context from the whole study: The collaborator samples originated in the United States, Italy and Spain and spanned the acute and convalescent phases of COVID-19. The prospective study material was composed of cDNA or gDNA derived from T cells, B-cell-depleted T cells, or PBMCs. Subjects who had been exposed to COVID-19, were actively infected with it, or had recovered from it provided the deeply sampled blood TCRbeta repertoires that made up the dataset. The repertoires were released in a freely available public database intended as a resource for research on the immune response to SARS-CoV-2. Samples were obtained from the ongoing ImmuneRACE study (first 160 participants) and from over 1,000 subjects provided by 6 global collaborators. The sample metadata nearly always contained a de-identified subject ID, COVID-19 status, age in years and sex. Where HLA class I and class II types were available, the types were taken from metadata supplied by the sample provider, not from assay-based typing. The investigation overall reported the following: The quantity of clinical and demographic metadata differed by source and by participant and was supplied without curation.

In the case of this clone: No cognate antigen has been identified for it. No much larger clone exists at a distance of one base, and base qualities are not known.

CDR1 and CDR2, looked up from the germline V gene, are MDHEN and SYDVKM. V was cut back by 6 bases and J by 8 bases, leaving a gap of 13 bases between them. From the cysteine up to the phenylalanine, the CDR3 has a length of 12 residues. This entry keeps only the CDR3 DNA: 36 bases, framed from base 1. Each collaborating institution followed its own protocols to collect whole blood in K2EDTA tubes. For TCRbeta analysis, collaborators shipped samples in one of three forms: frozen whole blood, isolated PBMCs, or DNA extracted from either of those sample types. The immunoSEQ Assay, a bias-controlled multiplex PCR, was used to amplify TCRbeta CDR3 regions from genomic DNA. As for the authors' bioinformatics: The number of nucleated cells in each sample was estimated by amplification of reference gene primers within the assay. To quantify the absolute abundance of each unique TCRbeta CDR3 rearrangement, sequence reads were collapsed and filtered. For each sample, productive Simpson clonality was calculated as the square root of Simpson's diversity index across productive rearrangements. TCRdb re-hosts the immuneACCESS table, in-frame sequences only. Its copies lack some clones; in the studies checked, an unresolved V gene accounts for under half of them, and the cause for the rest is not known. The DNA was the basis for D and trimming; V, J and clone size are from that table. Present in this sample are some 370,000 clones, around 87% of which were seen just once. Together, the top ten hold roughly 6.8% of the sample.

The specimen was peripheral blood. The TCR was taken from a man between 18 and 29 years old with active or convalescent COVID-19. The chain is made from TRBV28 and TRBJ1-2; the D gene identity is not certain. The sequenced DNA is TGTGCCAGCAGCTTCTTCCCCGGGGGCTACACCTTC. It is translated as CASSFFPGGYTF.